This T cell receptor (delta chain) was profiled in a study of Vδ1+ human thymocytes. For this clone: Its antigen is currently unknown.

Trimming removed 11 bases at V and 0 bases at J, with 37 bases between. CDR3 length: 21 residues. Germline-derived CDR1 and CDR2 are TSWWSYY and QGS. Overall study results and limits: The authors advised highly purified populations and single-cell validation. Thymic TRG and TRD repertoires appeared highly polyclonal.

The sorted cells were CD3+ Vdelta1+ Vdelta2- thymocytes from alphabeta-depleted thymus. Sequences come from RNA converted to cDNA by reverse transcription. Pooled V-gene forward primers with one constant-region reverse primer generated the CDR3 amplicons by multiplex PCR. TCRdb reanalysed the multiplex PCR reads via CATT. The profile covers around 56,000 delta-chain clones, with less than 15% appearing a single time and about 0.38% taken by the ten largest. The specimen sequenced was Vdelta1+ gamma-delta thymocytes from the thymus. Subset denoted: FACS-sorted CD3+ TCRalphabeta- TCRVdelta1+ TCRVdelta2- thymocytes. The source is a girl under three years old who had congenital heart surgery. The V call is TRDV1, the J call TRDJ1; D is possibly TRDD3 (6 bases). The CDR3 DNA reads TGTGCTGTTTGGGGAAAACCCCTTCTGGGGCTAGCCGTGGGGGACACCGATAAACTCATCTTT. It encodes CAVWGKPLLGLAVGDTDKLIF.